Listed here is a single T cell receptor beta chain. Germline V CDR1 and CDR2: SGHVS, FQNEAQ. The V end lost 4 bases, the J end lost 7 bases, and 7 bases lay between the germline ends. The CDR3 contains 11 residues. These data belong to a study of control samples from healthy donors and cancer patients. Assay: immunoSEQ multiplex PCR; the TCRdb copy retains only in-frame clones and omits some. The sample shows roughly 95,000 clones, around 90% of them seen only once. The TCR was taken from a human donor in good health. The donor label of this sample is uncertain. The specimen sequenced was blood. The J gene is TRBJ2-5, the V gene TRBV7-8; the D is unclear. CDR3 in amino acids: CASSSGRTQYF. DNA of the CDR3: TGTGCCAGCAGCTCCGGTAGGACCCAGTACTTC.